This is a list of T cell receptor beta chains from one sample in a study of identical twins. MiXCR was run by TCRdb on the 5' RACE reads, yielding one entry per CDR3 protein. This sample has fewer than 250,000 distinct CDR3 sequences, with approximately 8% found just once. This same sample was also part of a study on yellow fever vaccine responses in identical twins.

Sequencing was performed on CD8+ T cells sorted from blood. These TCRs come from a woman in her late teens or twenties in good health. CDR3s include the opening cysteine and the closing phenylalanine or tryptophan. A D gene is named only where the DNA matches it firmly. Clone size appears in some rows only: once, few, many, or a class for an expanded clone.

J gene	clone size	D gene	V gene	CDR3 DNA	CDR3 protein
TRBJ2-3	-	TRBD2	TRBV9	TGTGCCAGCAGCGTAGGAACTAGCGGCCGCACAGATACGCAGTATTTT	CASSVGTSGRTDTQYF
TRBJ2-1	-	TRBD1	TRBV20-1	TGCAGTGCTAGTAATTTTGGCAGGGGGCCCGAGGGAAACAACAATGAGCAGTTCTTC	CSASNFGRGPEGNNNEQFF
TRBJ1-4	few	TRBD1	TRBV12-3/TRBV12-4	TGTGCCAGCAGTGAGCAGGGGGCGGGGGAAAAACTGTTTTTT	CASSEQGAGEKLFF
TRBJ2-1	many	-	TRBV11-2	TGTGCCAGCAGCTTAGATTATCCGGACAACCTAAATGAGCAGTTCTTC	CASSLDYPDNLNEQFF
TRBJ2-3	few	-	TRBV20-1	TGCAGTTCGCGGACCACAGATACGCAGTATTTT	CSSRTTDTQYF
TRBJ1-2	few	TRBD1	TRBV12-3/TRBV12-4	TGTGCCAGCAGTTTAGCGCAGACAGGGGGAAGCTACACCTTC	CASSLAQTGGSYTF
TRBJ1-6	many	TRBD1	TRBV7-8	TGTGCCAGCAGCTTAGAGACAGGGGGCTACTCACCCCTCCACTTT	CASSLETGGYSPLHF
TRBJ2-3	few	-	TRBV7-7	TGTGCCAGCAGCTTAGCGATGACAGATACGCAGTATTTT	CASSLAMTDTQYF
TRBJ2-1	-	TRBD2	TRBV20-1	TGCAGTGCTAGTAGACTAGCGGGGGCAGGAAGCTCCTACAATGAGCAGTTCTTC	CSASRLAGAGSSYNEQFF
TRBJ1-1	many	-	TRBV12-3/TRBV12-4	TGTGCCAGCAGTTTTACGGGGGGCACCCCTGAAGCTTTCTTT	CASSFTGGTPEAFF
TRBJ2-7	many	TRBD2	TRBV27	TGTGCTTCAGCTCTCACCCTACTAGCGGGTGACTACGAGCAGTACTTC	CASALTLLAGDYEQYF
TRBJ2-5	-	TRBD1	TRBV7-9	TGTGCCAGCAGCTCCCAGGACAGGTTAAAAGAGACCCAGTACTTC	CASSSQDRLKETQYF
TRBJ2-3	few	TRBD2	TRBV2	TGTGCCAGCAGTGTTGGGGAGGGAGATACGCAGTATTTT	CASSVGEGDTQYF
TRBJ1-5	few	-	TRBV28	TGTGCCAGCAGTTTAGTGGTACAGATGAATCAGCCCCAGCATTTT	CASSLVVQMNQPQHF
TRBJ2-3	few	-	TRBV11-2	TGTGCCAGCAGCTTAGGATTGGGCGGGCCGGGGGATACGCAGTATTTT	CASSLGLGGPGDTQYF
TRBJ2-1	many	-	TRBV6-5	TGTGCCAGCATTTGGCAGGGTTTGAATGAGCAGTTCTTC	CASIWQGLNEQFF
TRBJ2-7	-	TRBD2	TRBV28	TGTGCCAGCAGTATAACTCTAGCGGGAGCGCTCTACGAGCAGTACTTC	CASSITLAGALYEQYF
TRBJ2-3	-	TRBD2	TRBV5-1	TGCGCCAGCAGCTTGACGCCGGGGGGGAACACAGATACGCAGTATTTT	CASSLTPGGNTDTQYF
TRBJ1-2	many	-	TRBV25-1	TGTGCCAGCAGTGGGGCCTCGAAAGGCTACACCTTC	CASSGASKGYTF
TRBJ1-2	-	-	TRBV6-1	TGTGCCAGCTCTCCGGTCAGAAACTATGGCTACACCTTC	CASSPVRNYGYTF
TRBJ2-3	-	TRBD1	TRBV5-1	TGCGCCAGCAGCTCATCCGGGACAGGGGGTTACACAGATACGCAGTATTTT	CASSSSGTGGYTDTQYF
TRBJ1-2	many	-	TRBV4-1	TGCGCCAGCAGCCAAGAATGGGGGGGTAGGGAGTATGGCTACACCTTC	CASSQEWGGREYGYTF
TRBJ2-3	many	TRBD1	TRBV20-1	TGCAGTGCTACCGACAGGGAGAGCACAGATACGCAGTATTTT	CSATDRESTDTQYF
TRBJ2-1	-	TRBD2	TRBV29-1	TGCAGCGTTGGGCTGAGGGCGGGGGGTACTTTTGAGCAGTTCTTC	CSVGLRAGGTFEQFF
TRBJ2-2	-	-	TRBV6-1	TGTGCCAGCAGTGGTGTGAGCACCGGGGAGCTGTTTTTT	CASSGVSTGELFF
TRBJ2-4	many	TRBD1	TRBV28	TGTGCCAGCAGTTTACAGGGGGCCCTTGACATTCAGTACTTC	CASSLQGALDIQYF
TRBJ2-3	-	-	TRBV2	TGTGCCAGCAGTGAACGTGGGCCAGATACGCAGTATTTT	CASSERGPDTQYF
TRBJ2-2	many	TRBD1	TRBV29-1	TGCAGCGTTGAAGACCCAGACAGGGGTGGAACCGGGGAGCTGTTTTTT	CSVEDPDRGGTGELFF
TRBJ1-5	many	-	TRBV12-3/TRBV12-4	TGTGCCAGCAGTTTCAGTCCGGATCAGCCCCAGCATTTT	CASSFSPDQPQHF
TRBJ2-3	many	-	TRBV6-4	TGTGCCAGCAGTGAGACAGTAGGCACAGATACGCAGTATTTT	CASSETVGTDTQYF
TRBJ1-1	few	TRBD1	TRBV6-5	TGTGCCAGCAGTTACAGGGACAGCGTCACTGAAGCTTTCTTT	CASSYRDSVTEAFF
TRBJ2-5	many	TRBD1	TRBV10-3	TGTGCCATCAGATGGGACAGACAAGAGACCCAGTACTTC	CAIRWDRQETQYF
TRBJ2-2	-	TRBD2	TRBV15	TGTGCCACCAGCAGCACCGGGACTAGCGGGAGCCCAGCCACCGGGGAGCTGTTTTTT	CATSSTGTSGSPATGELFF
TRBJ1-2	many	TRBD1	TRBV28	TGTGCCAGCAGCCCAAGGACAGGGGCCTTTTATGGCTACACCTTC	CASSPRTGAFYGYTF
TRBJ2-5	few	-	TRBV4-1	TGCGCCAGCAGCCAAGATTGGGGGATTGGGGAGACCCAGTACTTC	CASSQDWGIGETQYF
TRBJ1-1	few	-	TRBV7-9	TGTGCCAGCAGCGCGGTCGGTATGAACACTGAAGCTTTCTTT	CASSAVGMNTEAFF
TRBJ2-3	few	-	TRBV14	TGTGCCAGCAGCCACGCGGGACGGTCAAAGGATACGCAGTATTTT	CASSHAGRSKDTQYF
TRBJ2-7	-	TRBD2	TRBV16	TGTGCCAGCAGCCAATTCCCTAGCGGGACTACCTACGAGCAGTACTTC	CASSQFPSGTTYEQYF
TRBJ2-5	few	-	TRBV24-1	TGTGCCAGCCAAGAACAGGGCCAAGAGACCCAGTACTTC	CASQEQGQETQYF
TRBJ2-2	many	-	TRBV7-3	TGTGCCAGCAGCTTAATTCCTCTCCGGGACACCAGAATGGGGAACACCGGGGAGCTGTTTTTT	CASSLIPLRDTRMGNTGELFF
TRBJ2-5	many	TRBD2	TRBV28	TGTGCCAGCAGTTTGCGGGAGTCAGTGACCCAGTTGAGAGAGACCCAGTACTTC	CASSLRESVTQLRETQYF
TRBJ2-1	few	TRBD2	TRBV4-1	TGCGCCAGCAGCCAAGTAGGATTAGCGGGAGTAGGTGACAATGAGCAGTTCTTC	CASSQVGLAGVGDNEQFF
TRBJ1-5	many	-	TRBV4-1	TGCGCCAGCAGCCAAGATCGTGGGGTGATTCAGCCCCAGCATTTT	CASSQDRGVIQPQHF
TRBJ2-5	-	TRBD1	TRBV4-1	TGCGCCAGCAGCCATTGGACAGGGGTTAACCAAGAGACCCAGTACTTC	CASSHWTGVNQETQYF
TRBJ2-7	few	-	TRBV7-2	TGTGCCAGCCGGACCTCCTACGAGCAGTACTTC	CASRTSYEQYF
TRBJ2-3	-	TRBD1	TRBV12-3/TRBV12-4	TGTGCCAGCAGCACAGAACAGGGGACGGGGACAGATACGCAGTATTTT	CASSTEQGTGTDTQYF
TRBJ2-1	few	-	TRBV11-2	TGTGCCAGCAGCTTAGCGATAGCGGTAGAGCAGTTCTTC	CASSLAIAVEQFF
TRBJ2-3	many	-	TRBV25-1	TGTGCCAGCAGTGGCCAGGGACTGGGCACAGATACGCAGTATTTT	CASSGQGLGTDTQYF
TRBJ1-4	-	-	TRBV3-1	TGTGCCAGCAGCCAAGTTATGACGGCCGGACCTAATGAAAAACTGTTTTTT	CASSQVMTAGPNEKLFF
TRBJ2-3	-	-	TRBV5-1	TGCGCCAGCAGCTTGGAGGGCCGGTATTACACAGATACGCAGTATTTT	CASSLEGRYYTDTQYF
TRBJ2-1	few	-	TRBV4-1	TGCGCCAGCAGCCCCTCTAGCCCGCCGTTATACAATGAGCAGTTCTTC	CASSPSSPPLYNEQFF
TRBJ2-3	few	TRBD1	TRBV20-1	TGCAGTGCTAGAGCCCCAGGACAGGGTATAGATACGCAGTATTTT	CSARAPGQGIDTQYF
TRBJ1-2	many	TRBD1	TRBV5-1	TGCGCCAGCAGCTTAAGGGACAGCGCTAACTATGGCTACACCTTC	CASSLRDSANYGYTF